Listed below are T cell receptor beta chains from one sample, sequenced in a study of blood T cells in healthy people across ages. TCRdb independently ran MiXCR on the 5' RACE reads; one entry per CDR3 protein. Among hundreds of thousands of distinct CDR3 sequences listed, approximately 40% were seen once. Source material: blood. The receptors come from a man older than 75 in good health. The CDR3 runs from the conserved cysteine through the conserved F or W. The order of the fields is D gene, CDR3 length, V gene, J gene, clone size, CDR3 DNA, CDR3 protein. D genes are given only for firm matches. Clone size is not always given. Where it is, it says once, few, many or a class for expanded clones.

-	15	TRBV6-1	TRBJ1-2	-	TGTGCCAGCAGTGAAGCATCAACAGGGCGAGACGGCTACACCTTC	CASSEASTGRDGYTF
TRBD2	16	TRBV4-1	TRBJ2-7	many	TGCGCCAGCAGCCAAGAAGGAAATAGCGGGATCTACGAGCAGTACTTC	CASSQEGNSGIYEQYF
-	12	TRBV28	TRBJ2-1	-	TGTGCCAGCAGTTTATGGGGAAATGAGCAGTTCTTC	CASSLWGNEQFF
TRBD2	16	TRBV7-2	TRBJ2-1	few	TGTGCCAGCAGCGTGGGACTAGCGGGAGGGGACAATGAGCAGTTCTTC	CASSVGLAGGDNEQFF
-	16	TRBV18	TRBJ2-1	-	TGTGCCAGCTCACAAACAGGGACGGCCTCCTACAATGAGCAGTTCTTC	CASSQTGTASYNEQFF
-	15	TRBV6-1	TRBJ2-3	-	TGTGCCAGCACGCTCCGGTCCGGAAGCACAGATACGCAGTATTTT	CASTLRSGSTDTQYF
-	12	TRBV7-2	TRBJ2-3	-	TGTGCCAGCAGCGGAGACAGGGATACGCAGTATTTT	CASSGDRDTQYF
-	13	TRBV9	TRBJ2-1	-	TGTGCCAGCAGTACACGAATTGTAGATGAGCAGTTCTTC	CASSTRIVDEQFF
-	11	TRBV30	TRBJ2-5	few	TGTGCCTGGGGGTCGCAAGAGACCCAGTACTTC	CAWGSQETQYF
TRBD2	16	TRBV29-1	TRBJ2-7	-	TGCAGCGTTAACACTCCCACTAGCGGAAGCTACAATGAGCAGTACTTC	CSVNTPTSGSYNEQYF
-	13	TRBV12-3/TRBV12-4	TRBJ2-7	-	TGTGCCAGCAGAACTGGACTCAACTACGAGCAGTACTTC	CASRTGLNYEQYF
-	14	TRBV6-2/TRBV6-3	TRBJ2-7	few	TGTGCCAGCAGCCTCGGGGGACAGAACTACGAGCAGTACTTC	CASSLGGQNYEQYF
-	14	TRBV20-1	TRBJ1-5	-	TGCAGTGCTAGCGGGGCTGGTAGCAATCAGCCCCAGCATTTT	CSASGAGSNQPQHF
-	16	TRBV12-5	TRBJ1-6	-	TGTGCTAGTGGTCGTACGGCAGGGGCATATAATTCACCCCTCCACTTT	CASGRTAGAYNSPLHF
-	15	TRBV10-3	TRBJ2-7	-	TGTGCCATCAGTGAGAGGGGGGGCCCTTCGTACGAGCAGTACTTC	CAISERGGPSYEQYF
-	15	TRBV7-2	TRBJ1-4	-	TGTGCCAGCAGGATTGGGGGGGAGACTAATGAAAAACTGTTTTTT	CASRIGGETNEKLFF
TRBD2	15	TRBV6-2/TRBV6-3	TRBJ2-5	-	TGTGCCAGCAGTTCCTTCGGGACTACTACAGAGACCCAGTACTTC	CASSSFGTTTETQYF
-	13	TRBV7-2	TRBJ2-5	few	TGTGCCAGCAGAAACAGGGTCCAAGAGACCCAGTACTTC	CASRNRVQETQYF
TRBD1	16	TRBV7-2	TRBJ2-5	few	TGTGCCAGCAGCTTAGCGGGGGGACAGGGACGGGAGACCCAGTACTTC	CASSLAGGQGRETQYF
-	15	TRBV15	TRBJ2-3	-	TGTGCCACCAGCAGCTACCGGGGGAACACAGATACGCAGTATTTT	CATSSYRGNTDTQYF
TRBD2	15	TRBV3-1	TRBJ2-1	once	TGTGCCAGCAGGGAGCGGGGGGGCCTATACAATGAGCAGTTCTTC	CASRERGGLYNEQFF
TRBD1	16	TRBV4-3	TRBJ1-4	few	TGCGCCAGCAGCCAAGATGAGGGGGCGGTTAACGAAAAACTGTTTTTT	CASSQDEGAVNEKLFF
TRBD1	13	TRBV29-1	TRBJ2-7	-	TGCAGCGCCCGACAAGGGGGCGGAAGCGAGCAGTACTTC	CSARQGGGSEQYF
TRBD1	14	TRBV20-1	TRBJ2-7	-	TGCAGTGCTAGGGGGACAGGGAAGGTGGACGAGCAGTACTTC	CSARGTGKVDEQYF
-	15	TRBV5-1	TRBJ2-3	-	TGCGCCAGCAGCCAGGAGAACAGCGCCACAGATACGCAGTATTTT	CASSQENSATDTQYF
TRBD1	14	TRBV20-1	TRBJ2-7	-	TGCAGTGCGGGACAGGGACTAATATACAATGAGCAGTACTTC	CSAGQGLIYNEQYF
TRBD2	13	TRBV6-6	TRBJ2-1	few	TGTGCCAGCAAAGGGGGTAGCGGGGATGAGCAGTTCTTC	CASKGGSGDEQFF
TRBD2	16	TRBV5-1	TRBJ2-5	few	TGCGCCAGCAGCCCCCTGGTTAGCGGGAGAGAAGAGACCCAGTACTTC	CASSPLVSGREETQYF
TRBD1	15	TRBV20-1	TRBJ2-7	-	TGCAGTGCTAGAGATCCCTCGACAGGGAGCTACGAGCAGTACTTC	CSARDPSTGSYEQYF
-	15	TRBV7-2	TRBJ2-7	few	TGTGCCAGCCTACCAGGGGTCGGGGTCTATTACGAGCAGTACTTC	CASLPGVGVYYEQYF
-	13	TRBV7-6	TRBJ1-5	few	TGTGCCAGCAGCTTAGGGGCGAGGCAGCCCCAGCATTTT	CASSLGARQPQHF
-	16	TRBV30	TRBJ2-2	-	TGTGCCTGGGTCCTCCGCCCGGGGGCGGGCACCGGGGAGCTGTTTTTT	CAWVLRPGAGTGELFF
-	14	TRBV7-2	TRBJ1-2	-	TGTGCCAGCAGCGCTGACAGGACTAGGCATGGCTACACCTTC	CASSADRTRHGYTF
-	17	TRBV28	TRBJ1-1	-	TGTGCCAGCAGTTTGGCGCGGGTCAGGGGCATGAACACTGAAGCTTTCTTT	CASSLARVRGMNTEAFF
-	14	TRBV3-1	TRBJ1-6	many	TGTGCCAGCAGCCAAGACGGAGCTATCGCACCCCTCCACTTT	CASSQDGAIAPLHF
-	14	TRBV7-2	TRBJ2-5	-	TGTGCCAGCGCTCGGTCGGGGAGACGTGAGACCCAGTACTTC	CASARSGRRETQYF
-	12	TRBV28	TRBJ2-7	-	TGTGCCAGCAGCGGGAATATCTACGAGCAGTACTTC	CASSGNIYEQYF
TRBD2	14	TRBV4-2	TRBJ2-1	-	TGTGCCAGCAGACTAGCGGGGGCCAAAAATGAGCAGTTCTTC	CASRLAGAKNEQFF
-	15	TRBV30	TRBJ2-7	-	TGTGCCTGGAGTGTACGAGCGTATAGCTACAATGAGCAGTACTTC	CAWSVRAYSYNEQYF
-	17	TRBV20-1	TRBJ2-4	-	-	CSVENDPFGEGGETQYF
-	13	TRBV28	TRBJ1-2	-	TGTGCCACCACGAGAGGACCGTACTATGACTACACCTTC	CATTRGPYYDYTF
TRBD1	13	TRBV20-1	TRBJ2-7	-	TGCAGTGGCCGACAGGGGACCCTCTACGAGCAGTACTTC	CSGRQGTLYEQYF
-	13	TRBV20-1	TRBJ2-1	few	TGCAGTGCAGTACGTCTAGGAGGCAATGAGCAGTTCTTC	CSAVRLGGNEQFF
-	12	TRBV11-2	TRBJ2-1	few	TGTGCCAGCAGCCCCCGCCGTCATGAGCAGTTCTTC	CASSPRRHEQFF
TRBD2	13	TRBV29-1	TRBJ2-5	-	TGCAGCGTGTCACCGGGGGGGCTAGAGACCCAGTACTTC	CSVSPGGLETQYF
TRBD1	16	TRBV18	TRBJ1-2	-	TGTGCCAGCTCACCACCTGGGGACAGTGGGAACTATGGCTACACCTTC	CASSPPGDSGNYGYTF
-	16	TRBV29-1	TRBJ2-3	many	TGCAGCGTTGTCCCAGCGGAGGGGGTAACCACAGATACGCAGTATTTT	CSVVPAEGVTTDTQYF
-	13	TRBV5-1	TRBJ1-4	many	TGCGCCAGCAGCTTGGGCGGGAATGAAAAACTGTTTTTT	CASSLGGNEKLFF
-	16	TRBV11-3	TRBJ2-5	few	TGTGCCAGCAGCTCAGGGGGGGACGGATACCAAGAGACCCAGTACTTC	CASSSGGDGYQETQYF
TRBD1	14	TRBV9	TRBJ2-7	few	TGTGCCAGCAGCGCGGGACAGCAGTCCTACGAGCAGTACTTC	CASSAGQQSYEQYF
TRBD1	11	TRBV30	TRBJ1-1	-	TGTGCCTCCCACAGGGGGAGTGAAGCTTTCTTT	CASHRGSEAFF
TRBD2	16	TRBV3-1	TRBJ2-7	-	TGTGCCAGCAGCCCACGGGGCGCGGGAGGTGCCTACGAGCAGTACTTC	CASSPRGAGGAYEQYF
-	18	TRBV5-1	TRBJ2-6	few	TGCGCCAGCAGCTTGGTTGGGGGACGCGTTTCTGGGGCCAACGTCCTGACTTTC	CASSLVGGRVSGANVLTF
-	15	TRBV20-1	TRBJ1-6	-	TGCAGTGCTAGTGATCCGAGCTCCTATAATTCACCCCTCCACTTT	CSASDPSSYNSPLHF
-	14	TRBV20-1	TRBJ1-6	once	TGCAGTGCTAGAGAGAGAGGGTCGGAGTCACCCCTCCACTTT	CSARERGSESPLHF